This TCR beta chain was identified during a study of PD-1 blockade in mismatch repair-deficient tumors (dated by TCRdb to the late 2010s). About the full investigation: Between late 2013 and late 2016, roughly 78 consecutive patients with some 12 mismatch repair-deficient cancer types, all previously treated and progressing, were enrolled in the trial. Deep sequencing of TCR CDR3 regions was used to track tumor-associated T cell clones in peripheral blood of patients responding to PD-1 blockade.

The trim is 3 bases for V and 6 bases for J, with a gap of 9 bases between the germline ends. Inclusive of the bounding cysteine and phenylalanine, the CDR3 is 12 residues long. Just CDR3 DNA is preserved here, 36 bases in frame from base 1. Via the germline V gene (reference sequence), CDR1 is SEHNR and CDR2 FQNEAQ. This clone was seen a few times. Its target antigen remains unknown. No per-base quality is available; no much larger clone lies one base away. The research as a whole found: Clones residing in the tumor, which were often undetectable in blood before treatment, expanded quickly after pembrolizumab and then contracted, generally before radiologic responses.

For every enrolled patient, mismatch repair deficiency was confirmed by either polymerase chain reaction or immunohistochemistry. TCR sequencing was performed for a few patients who responded to pembrolizumab therapy. The phase II trial prospectively tested pembrolizumab PD-1 blockade in advanced mismatch repair-deficient cancers regardless of tissue of origin. Peripheral blood T cell samples were gathered serially, both before PD-1 blockade started and at multiple time points afterward. The timing of each blood sample was reported as weeks after the first dose of pembrolizumab. The library was made by the immunoSEQ multiplex PCR assay. What TCRdb holds here is the immuneACCESS table cut down to in-frame rearrangements. Part of the clones is not present; checked against another copy, under half of the missing clones reflect an unresolved V gene, and the others are unexplained. The sample table records around 100,000 clones; 70% to 80% of these occur just once. The top ten clonotypes cover roughly 4.5% of the sample.

The receptor chain draws on TRBV7-9 and TRBJ2-7; D gene: possibly TRBD2, on 6 matching bases. Sequencing was performed on peripheral blood, taken about 60 weeks after starting pembrolizumab. This clonotype originated in an adult with mismatch repair-deficient cancer. The CDR3 amino acid sequence is: CASSFGGGEQYF. The DNA sequence is TGTGCCAGCAGCTTCGGGGGTGGCGAGCAGTACTTC. The full variable domain, completed from the reference TRBV7-9 and TRBJ2-7 proteins outside the CDR3, reads DTGVSQNPRHKITKRGQNVTFRCDPISEHNRLYWYRQTLGQGPEFLTYFQNEAQLEKSRLLSDRFSAERPKGSFSTLEIQRTEQGDSAMYLCASSFGGGEQYFGPGTRLTVT.